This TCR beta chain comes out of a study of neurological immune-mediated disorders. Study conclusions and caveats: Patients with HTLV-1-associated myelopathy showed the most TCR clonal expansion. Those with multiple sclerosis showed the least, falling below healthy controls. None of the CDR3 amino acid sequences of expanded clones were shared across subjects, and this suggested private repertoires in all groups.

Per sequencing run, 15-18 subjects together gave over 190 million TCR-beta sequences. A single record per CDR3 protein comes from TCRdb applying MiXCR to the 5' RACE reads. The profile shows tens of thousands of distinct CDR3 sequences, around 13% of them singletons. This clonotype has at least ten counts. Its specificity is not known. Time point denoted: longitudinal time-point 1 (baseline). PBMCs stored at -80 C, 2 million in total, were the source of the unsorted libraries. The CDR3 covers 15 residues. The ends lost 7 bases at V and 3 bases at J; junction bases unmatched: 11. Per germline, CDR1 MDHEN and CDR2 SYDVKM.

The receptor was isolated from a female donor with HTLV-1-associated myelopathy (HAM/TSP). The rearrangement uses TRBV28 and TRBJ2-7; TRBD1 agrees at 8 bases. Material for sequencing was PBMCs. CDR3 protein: CASNFGAGGNYEQYF. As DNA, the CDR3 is TGTGCCAGCAATTTTGGGGCAGGGGGCAACTACGAGCAGTACTTC.